Below are 24 T cell receptor beta chains sequenced from a single sample in a study of response to subunit inactivated influenza vaccine. Each CDR3 protein is one row after TCRdb ran MiXCR on the RT-PCR reads. This sample has fewer than 800,000 distinct CDR3 sequences, with about a sixth found just once. Sequenced here: PBMCs from blood, sampled less than 13 days after vaccination. These receptors all stem from a man aged 45-65 years who received an inactivated influenza vaccine.

This clonotype was seen many times. The rearrangement uses TRBV6-5 and TRBJ2-5; no firm D call. The V end lost 0 bases, the J end lost 4 bases, and 3 bases lay between the germline ends. This CDR3 spans 12 amino acids. Germline V gene lookup returns CDR1 MNHEY and CDR2 SVGAGI. The CDR3 DNA reads as TGTGCCAGCAGTTACTCGCGAGAGACCCAGTACTTC. Amino acids: CASSYSRETQYF.

This clonotype has more than one count but fewer than ten. One end of the junction is discordant with germline, which a read error may explain. The rearrangement uses TRBV20-1 and TRBJ1-6; a possible D gene is TRBD1 (6 bases). In germline, CDR1 is DFQATT, CDR2 SNEGSKA (reference sequence). The CDR3 contains 13 residues. The DNA for the CDR3 is TGCAGTGCCAGAGACAGGATGGGTTCACCCCTCCACTTT. Its translation is CSARDRMGSPLHF.

The V gene is TRBV7-2, the J gene TRBJ2-5; D might be TRBD1 (5 bases). V was cut by 1 base and J by 5 bases, with 17 bases left in between. CDR1 and CDR2 (germline): SGHTA, FQGNSA. The CDR3 loop spans 16 amino acids. The CDR3 nucleotides are TGTGCCAGCAGCTTAGTCAAAGGGGCCCTTCGGGAGACCCAGTACTTC. It specifies CASSLVKGALRETQYF.

This clonotype was counted between two and nine times. The chain has TRBV7-9 and TRBJ2-5; D possibly corresponds to TRBD2 (5 bases). This CDR3 comprises 14 residues. Trimming pared 5 bases from V and 2 bases from J, leaving 12 bases between. Germline CDR1 SEHNR, CDR2 FQNEAQ (reference sequence). The CDR3 here is CASSQQGGQETQYF. The DNA of the CDR3 is TGTGCCAGCAGCCAACAAGGAGGTCAAGAGACCCAGTACTTC.

This sequence joins TRBV5-1 and TRBJ2-3, with 9 bases matching TRBD2. Germline V gives CDR1 SGHRS, CDR2 YFSETQ. Trimming removed 9 bases from V and 2 bases from J; junction bases left unmatched: 7. The length of the CDR3 is 14 residues. The CDR3, as DNA: TGCGCCACCTCGGTAGCGGGGGTCACAGATACGCAGTATTTT. It specifies CATSVAGVTDTQYF.

This clonotype was observed a handful of times. The V call is TRBV5-1, the J call TRBJ2-1, with 7 positions matching TRBD1. The CDR3 length is 16 residues. The trim removed 5 bases at V and 1 base at J, leaving 9 bases unmatched. Germline CDR1 SGHRS, CDR2 YFSETQ. The CDR3 sequence: CASRSRTGNSYNEQFF. CDR3 DNA sequence: TGCGCCAGCAGATCGAGGACAGGTAATTCCTACAATGAGCAGTTCTTC.

This clonotype was recorded a few times. The rearrangement links TRBV28 to TRBJ2-7, with D perhaps matching TRBD2 (5 bases). V dropped 6 bases and J dropped 6 bases, with 18 bases sitting between them. This CDR3 comprises 14 residues. Germline CDR1 and CDR2: MDHEN and SYDVKM. CDR3 DNA sequence: TGTGCCAGCAGCCGCCATGGACTGCTAGTCGAGCAGTACTTC. It encodes CASSRHGLLVEQYF.

This clonotype has more than one count but fewer than ten. The chain joins TRBV11-2 to TRBJ2-1; 15 bases agree with TRBD2. Germline V gene lookup returns CDR1 SGHAT and CDR2 FQNNGV. Trimming at V came to 0 bases and at J to 5 bases, leaving 8 bases not matched to a gene. This CDR3 is 19 amino acids long. The chain's CDR3 is CASSLDGTSGRRRDNEQFF. DNA for the CDR3: TGTGCCAGCAGCTTAGATGGGACTAGCGGGAGGAGGAGGGACAATGAGCAGTTCTTC.

Only a few counts were recorded for this clonotype. V and J are TRBV6-1 and TRBJ2-7; tentatively, D is TRBD1 (6 bases). Germline V CDR1 and CDR2: MNHNS, SASEGT. The CDR3 spans 14 residues. V was trimmed by 5 bases and J by 3 bases, leaving 14 bases between them. CDR3 nucleotides: TGTGCCAGCAGTCAGACAGGTCGAAGCTACGAGCAGTACTTC. This gives the protein CASSQTGRSYEQYF.

This clonotype was detected ten times or more. V gene TRBV7-9 combines with J gene TRBJ2-1; D is possibly TRBD1 or TRBD2 (5 bases each). With 0 bases removed from V and 8 bases from J, the gap between germline ends came to 11 bases. Germline V CDR1 and CDR2: SEHNR, FQNEAQ (reference sequence). The CDR3 has 14 residues. CDR3: CASSLAPREHEQFF. DNA for the CDR3: TGTGCCAGCAGCTTAGCGCCCAGGGAGCATGAGCAGTTCTTC.

The chain links TRBV7-2 to TRBJ2-7; either TRBD1 or TRBD2 may fit D (5 bases each). The V gene's germline CDR1 is SGHTA and CDR2 FQGNSA. V was clipped by 3 bases and J by 5 bases, with 14 bases between them. The CDR3 length is 14 residues. Here the CDR3 DNA reads TGTGCCAGCAGCTTGTCTCATCTGGGGGACGAGCAGTACTTC. Translated: CASSLSHLGDEQYF.

This clonotype was observed a handful of times. V gene TRBV27 combines with J gene TRBJ2-1, with TRBD2 matching over 14 bases. The CDR3 spans 19 residues. V lost 0 bases and J lost 3; bases outside the gene matches: 7. CDR1 is MNHEY and CDR2 is SMNVEV in the germline V gene (reference sequence). CDR3 coding DNA: TGTGCCAGCAGTTTATCGGGCGGACTAGCGGGAGGCCGCTACAATGAGCAGTTCTTC. It specifies CASSLSGGLAGGRYNEQFF.

J is TRBJ2-4 and V is TRBV7-6; possibly TRBD1 or TRBD2 for D (5 bases each). Germline lookup yields CDR1 SGHVS and CDR2 FNYEAQ. Trimming took 5 bases from V and 12 from J, leaving 11 bases between them. The CDR3 loop spans 11 amino acids. The CDR3 loop reads CASSNGANQYF. The CDR3 bases are TGTGCCAGCAGCAACGGGGCCAATCAGTACTTC.

This rearrangement joins TRBV7-4 to TRBJ1-5; D remains ambiguous. Germline-derived CDR1 and CDR2 are SGHVT and SQSDAQ. The CDR3 extends over 15 amino acids. The V gene lost 1 base and the J gene lost 6 bases, with 13 bases spanning the gap. The CDR3 DNA reads as TGTGCCAGCAGCTTAGTTACAGCCCGCAGTCAGCCCCAGCATTTT. This translates into CASSLVTARSQPQHF.

This clonotype was counted only a few times. The chain recombines TRBV20-1 with TRBJ1-1; D is undetermined. The CDR3 covers 13 residues. The ends were cut back, 0 bases at V and 4 bases at J, with 9 bases in the middle. Germline V gives CDR1 DFQATT, CDR2 SNEGSKA (reference sequence). For the CDR3, the DNA is TGCAGTGCTAGAGAGAATAGAGGCACTGAAGCTTTCTTT. Translating gives CSARENRGTEAFF.

This clonotype has more than one count but fewer than ten. The chain uses TRBV10-3 and TRBJ2-3, with TRBD2 matching 10 bases. V dropped 2 bases and J dropped 6; count of bases not matched to a gene: 8. The CDR3 covers 16 residues. Germline CDR1 ENHRY, CDR2 SYGVKD. The CDR3 loop reads CAISEELAGGRDTQYF. Here the CDR3 DNA reads TGTGCCATCAGTGAGGAATTAGCGGGAGGTCGGGATACGCAGTATTTT.

The chain is built from TRBV7-2 and TRBJ2-7, with 9 bases matching TRBD1. With 6 bases clipped from V and 4 bases from J, the junction kept 4 bases outside the gene matches. The CDR3 is 13 residues long. Germline-derived CDR1 and CDR2 are SGHTA and FQGNSA. CDR3 nucleotide sequence: TGTGCCAGCAGGCAGGACAGGGGTTACGAGCAGTACTTC. Its protein is CASRQDRGYEQYF.

The chain carries TRBV20-1 and TRBJ1-4; D perhaps matches TRBD1 (5 bases). Trimming removed 5 bases at V and 15 bases at J, with 19 bases between. The V gene's germline CDR1 is DFQATT and CDR2 SNEGSKA (reference sequence). The CDR3 sequence is 12 residues long. CDR3 amino acids: CSAVNLGPVVFF. In DNA form, the CDR3 reads TGCAGTGCTGTCAATCTGGGGCCCGTAGTGTTTTTT.

The V and J genes are TRBV29-1 and TRBJ2-1; D possibly corresponds to TRBD2 (7 bases). Germline values: CDR1 SQVTM, CDR2 ANQGSEA. This CDR3 has 12 residues. The V end lost 3 bases, the J end lost 9 bases, and 12 bases lay between the germline ends. The CDR3 is CSVEGGGTEQFF. The DNA for the CDR3 is TGCAGCGTTGAGGGGGGGGGCACTGAGCAGTTCTTC.

V and J are TRBV5-1 and TRBJ2-5; TRBD1 agrees at 8 bases. The V segment lost 3 bases and the J segment 4 bases; nucleotides outside the gene matches: 5. Germline V lookup: CDR1 SGHRS, CDR2 YFSETQ. The CDR3 spans 14 residues. The CDR3 sequence is CASSSTGVRETQYF. Written as DNA, the CDR3 is TGCGCCAGCAGCTCGACAGGGGTCCGAGAGACCCAGTACTTC.

The V gene is TRBV13, the J gene TRBJ1-2, with D perhaps matching TRBD1 (6 bases). From germline, CDR1 is PRHDT and CDR2 FYEKMQ (reference sequence). The CDR3 has 13 amino acids. Deletions cut 5 bases from V and 2 bases from J, with 9 bases between. The CDR3 reads CASSITGNYGYTF. CDR3 sequence (DNA): TGTGCCAGCAGCATAACAGGGAACTATGGCTACACCTTC.

This clonotype appeared many times. The V and J genes are TRBV6-2 or TRBV6-3 and TRBJ2-1; no firm D call. CDR3 size: 12 residues. V lost 7 bases and J 8 bases, leaving 12 bases between the germline ends. Germline lookup yields CDR1 MNHEY and CDR2 SVGEGT. CDR3 in amino acids: CASTKVGYEQFF. For the CDR3, the DNA is TGTGCCAGCACCAAAGTAGGTTATGAGCAGTTCTTC.

This clonotype was counted only a few times. The rearrangement links TRBV6-5 to TRBJ2-1, with D maybe TRBD2 (5 bases). Germline CDR1 reads MNHEY; CDR2 reads SVGAGI. The CDR3 extends over 15 amino acids. V lost 4 bases to trimming and J lost 9 bases, with 19 bases between them. For the CDR3, the DNA is TGTGCCAGCAGTTCCCCCGGGTCCCGGGGTGGTGAGCAGTTCTTC. Protein: CASSSPGSRGGEQFF.

This clonotype has more than one count but fewer than ten. The chain joins TRBV11-2 to TRBJ1-6; D is unresolved. The CDR3 extends over 16 amino acids. Germline V gives CDR1 SGHAT, CDR2 FQNNGV. Trimming removed 0 bases at V and 3 bases at J, with 9 bases between. The CDR3 region is CASSLEEGVYNSPLHF. CDR3 DNA: TGTGCCAGCAGCTTAGAGGAGGGAGTCTATAATTCACCCCTCCACTTT.